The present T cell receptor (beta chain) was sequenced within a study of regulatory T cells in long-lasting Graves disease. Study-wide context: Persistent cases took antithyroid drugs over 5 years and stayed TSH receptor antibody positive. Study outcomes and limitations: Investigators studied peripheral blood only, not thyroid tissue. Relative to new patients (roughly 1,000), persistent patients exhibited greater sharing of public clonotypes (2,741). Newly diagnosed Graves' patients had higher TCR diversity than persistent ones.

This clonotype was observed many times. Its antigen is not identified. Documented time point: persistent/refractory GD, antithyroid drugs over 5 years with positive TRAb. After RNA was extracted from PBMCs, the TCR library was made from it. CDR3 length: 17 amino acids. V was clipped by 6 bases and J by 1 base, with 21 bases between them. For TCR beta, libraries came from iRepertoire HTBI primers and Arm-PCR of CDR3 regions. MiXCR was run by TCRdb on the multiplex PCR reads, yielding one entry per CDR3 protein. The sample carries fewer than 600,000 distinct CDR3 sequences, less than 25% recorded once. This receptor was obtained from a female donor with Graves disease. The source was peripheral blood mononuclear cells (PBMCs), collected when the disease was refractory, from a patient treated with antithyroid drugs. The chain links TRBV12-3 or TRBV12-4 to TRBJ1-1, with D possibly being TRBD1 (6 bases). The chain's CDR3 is CASSTYDRNPTNTEAFF. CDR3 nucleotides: TGTGCCAGCAGCACCTACGACAGGAACCCTACGAACACTGAAGCTTTCTTT.